The subject of this entry is one TCR beta chain. The antigen remains unidentified. This specimen comes from a study of cytomegalovirus exposure and HLA in healthy donors. Study as a whole: There were 100 million to 130 million unique TCR beta sequences, drawn from about 190 million T cells, in an earlier analysis.

Primers for the PCR totalled 60 Vbeta and 13 Jbeta. Assay used: immunoSEQ multiplex PCR; TCRdb lists only in-frame clones, some missing. The repertoire holds roughly 130,000 clones, with 80% as singletons. Germline-derived CDR1 and CDR2 are MNHEY and SVGAGI. The CDR3 runs 15 residues. With 6 bases removed from V and 5 bases from J, the gap between germline ends came to 16 bases. General study results and limits: An Asian-associated ancestry cluster reportedly showed fewer N-insertions than the approximately 650-donor mean in a later analysis. Later analysis suggested links between common viral pathogens and several top significant clusters. Reports described diagnosis of cytomegalovirus status by the classifier as highly specific and sensitive.

Sequenced input: PBMCs. The receptor comes from a man between 40 and 49 years old in good health and CMV-seronegative. J is TRBJ1-4 and V is TRBV6-5; D is possibly TRBD1 (6 bases). The CDR3 protein is CASRPGGGRNEKLFF. CDR3 coding DNA: TGTGCCAGCAGGCCCGGGGGCGGGAGGAATGAAAAACTGTTTTTT.